The rows below give T cell receptor beta chains drawn from one sample of a study of T cells expressing NK-cell markers. TCRdb reworked the 5' RACE reads into one entry per CDR3 protein, no DNA. The table for this sample gives under 600,000 distinct CDR3 sequences. The material sequenced was blood T cells: a sorted CD56 or NKG2C T cell subset, CD4+ or CD8+ T cells, or bulk PBMC T cells (not recorded which). The source of these receptors is a woman aged 45-60 years in good health. Both conserved end residues are part of each CDR3. The order of the fields is J gene, V gene, CDR3 protein.

J gene: TRBJ2-3
V gene: TRBV6-6
CDR3 protein: CASRDGTGFHTHTDTQYF

J gene: TRBJ2-1
V gene: TRBV29-1
CDR3 protein: CSVEFGLAGGQFF

J gene: TRBJ2-1
V gene: TRBV29-1
CDR3 protein: CSVVELGEFRQFF

J gene: TRBJ2-2
V gene: TRBV29-1
CDR3 protein: CSVAWQNTGELFF

J gene: TRBJ2-1
V gene: TRBV27
CDR3 protein: CASNRDSSSYNEQFF

J gene: TRBJ2-1
V gene: TRBV7-9
CDR3 protein: CASSITGERATFF

J gene: TRBJ1-1
V gene: TRBV5-1
CDR3 protein: CASSYRQGLMNTEAFF

J gene: TRBJ2-2
V gene: TRBV5-6
CDR3 protein: CASSLMRDTGELFF

J gene: TRBJ2-2
V gene: TRBV11-2
CDR3 protein: CASSTQTPTSGRAPTGELFF

J gene: TRBJ2-1
V gene: TRBV11-2
CDR3 protein: CASSILRRGRYNEQFF

J gene: TRBJ2-1
V gene: TRBV14
CDR3 protein: CASDGWGENEQFF

J gene: TRBJ2-1
V gene: TRBV20-1
CDR3 protein: CSARGGAGGTDYNEQFF

J gene: TRBJ1-4
V gene: TRBV7-6
CDR3 protein: CATEETGATEKLFF

J gene: TRBJ2-3
V gene: TRBV20-1
CDR3 protein: CSAIPTSGLSTDTQYF

J gene: TRBJ2-2
V gene: TRBV3-1
CDR3 protein: CASSRQWTGELFF

J gene: TRBJ2-5
V gene: TRBV6-2/TRBV6-3
CDR3 protein: CASRAGLLGTQYF

J gene: TRBJ2-7
V gene: TRBV25-1
CDR3 protein: CASSGTPPTARPFEQYF

J gene: TRBJ1-4
V gene: TRBV6-9
CDR3 protein: CASRPTGNEKLFF

J gene: TRBJ1-1
V gene: TRBV10-3
CDR3 protein: CAISRDRGMNTEAFF

J gene: TRBJ2-3
V gene: TRBV7-8
CDR3 protein: CASSLVLVADTQYF

J gene: TRBJ2-2
V gene: TRBV28
CDR3 protein: CASNTGFTGELFF

J gene: TRBJ1-3
V gene: TRBV4-1
CDR3 protein: CASSGTELSGNTIYF

J gene: TRBJ2-2
V gene: TRBV11-3
CDR3 protein: CASRSTGGVTGELFF

J gene: TRBJ1-3
V gene: TRBV6-5
CDR3 protein: CASSFGTGAGNTIYF

J gene: TRBJ2-7
V gene: TRBV25-1
CDR3 protein: CASNAGGSYEQYF

J gene: TRBJ2-1
V gene: TRBV13
CDR3 protein: CASSLGPRSYNEQFF

J gene: TRBJ2-2
V gene: TRBV6-5
CDR3 protein: CASSWRQGATANTGELFF

J gene: TRBJ2-1
V gene: TRBV19
CDR3 protein: CASSKVLAPIGEQFF

J gene: TRBJ2-7
V gene: TRBV28
CDR3 protein: CASSLTSGSLDEQYF